These 27 T cell receptor beta chains came from one sample sequenced in a study of T cell responses to AZD1222 COVID-19 vaccine. Only in-frame clones appear in the TCRdb table, and some are missing; sequencing was by immunoSEQ multiplex PCR. The sample has 80,000 or so clones, over 60% seen once; the top ten hold 25% to 30%. This specimen was peripheral blood, taken 28 days after the second dose of the MenACWY control vaccine. These receptors were collected from an adult who received the MenACWY meningococcal vaccine as a control.

This clone was observed a few times. The chain is built from TRBV15 and TRBJ1-3; D is perhaps TRBD1 (5 bases). The V end lost 1 base, the J end lost 4 bases, and 14 bases lay between the germline ends. The CDR3 totals 16 residues. From germline, CDR1 is LNHNV and CDR2 YYDKDF (reference sequence). The DNA for the CDR3 is TGTGCCACCAGCAGAGGATCAGGGTCTGGAGGAAACACCATATATTTT. Residues: CATSRGSGSGGNTIYF.

The genes are TRBV19 and TRBJ2-5; 11 bases are a match to TRBD2. There are 15 residues in the CDR3. Looked up from germline, CDR1 is LNHDA and CDR2 is SQIVND (reference sequence). The V segment lost 3 bases and the J segment 5 bases; nucleotides outside the gene matches: 5. The CDR3 DNA reads as TGTGCCAGTAGTATGACTAGCGGGATGGGGGAGACCCAGTACTTC. Protein product: CASSMTSGMGETQYF.

The chain joins TRBV6-6 to TRBJ2-7; the D is unclear. CDR1 and CDR2 from the germline V gene are MNHNY and SVGAGI (reference sequence). CDR3 size: 14 residues. The V gene lost 2 bases and the J gene lost 0 bases, with 8 bases spanning the gap. The CDR3 DNA reads TGTGCCAGCAGTTACAATCCGAGCTCCTACGAGCAGTACTTC. It yields the protein CASSYNPSSYEQYF.

This chain joins TRBV30 and TRBJ1-1, with D hard to call. V lost 2 bases and J lost 0, with 13 bases in between. The CDR3 spans 15 residues. Germline V gene sequence: CDR1 GTSNPN, CDR2 SVGIG (reference sequence). The CDR3 DNA reads TGTGCCTGGAGTAAGGGAATGGTTGTGAACACTGAAGCTTTCTTT. This encodes CAWSKGMVVNTEAFF.

This rearrangement joins TRBV7-9 to TRBJ2-3, with D possibly TRBD1 on 6 matching bases. Per the germline V gene, CDR1 is SEHNR and CDR2 is FQNEAQ (reference sequence). The CDR3 length is 15 residues. V was pared by 4 bases and J by 0 bases, with 11 bases between. The CDR3 sequence is CASSSDRLSTDTQYF. Written as DNA, the CDR3 is TGTGCCAGCAGCTCCGACAGGCTGAGCACAGATACGCAGTATTTT. Looking up the rest from reference TRBV7-9 and TRBJ2-3 gives the full variable domain: DTGVSQNPRHKITKRGQNVTFRCDPISEHNRLYWYRQTLGQGPEFLTYFQNEAQLEKSRLLSDRFSAERPKGSFSTLEIQRTEQGDSAMYLCASSSDRLSTDTQYFGPGTRLTVL.

The rearrangement links TRBV2 to TRBJ1-2, with TRBD1 as a possible D gene (5 bases). Trimming pared 5 bases from V and 12 bases from J, leaving 22 bases between. Germline CDR1 reads SNHLY; CDR2 reads FYNNEI. The CDR3 totals 14 residues. CDR3 nucleotides: TGTGCCAGCAGTCGGGAGGGGCCACCTATGGCTGACACCTTC. It specifies CASSREGPPMADTF.

This chain links TRBV5-4 with TRBJ2-7, with 11 bases identical to TRBD1. Germline V gene lookup returns CDR1 SGHNT and CDR2 YYREEE (reference sequence). V shed 5 bases and J 2 bases; nucleotides not matched to a gene: 0. This CDR3 contains 13 residues. The CDR3 sequence: CASRGQGAYEQYF. For the CDR3, the DNA is TGTGCCAGCAGGGGACAGGGGGCCTACGAGCAGTACTTC.

Comments on this clone: Different DNA sequences within this sample yield the same CDR3. This chain uses TRBV30 with TRBJ2-5; possible D gene TRBD2, 5 bases. Germline loops: CDR1 GTSNPN, CDR2 SVGIG (reference sequence). Deletions cut 2 bases from V and 5 bases from J, with 9 bases between. The CDR3 consists of 12 residues. The CDR3 nucleotides read TGTGCCTGGAGTCGGGGTGGGGAGACCCAGTACTTC. This sequence encodes CAWSRGGETQYF.

The chain uses TRBV7-9 and TRBJ2-1; perhaps TRBD2 as D (6 bases). Deletions cut 4 bases from V and 6 bases from J, with 13 bases between. Germline-derived CDR1 and CDR2 are SEHNR and FQNEAQ (reference sequence). CDR3 length: 14 amino acids. The CDR3 DNA reads TGTGCCAGCAGCTCCGGGGCGGGGATCAATGAGCAGTTCTTC. Protein: CASSSGAGINEQFF.

The CDR3 DNA sequence: TGTGCCAGCAACCCGGGACAGGGAGCTTACAATGAGCAGTTCTTC. This gives the protein CASNPGQGAYNEQFF. The chain carries TRBV6-2 or TRBV6-3 and TRBJ2-1; 9 positions match TRBD1. From germline, CDR1 is MNHEY and CDR2 SVGEGT. The J segment lost 4 bases and the V segment lost 7 bases, leaving 8 bases of the junction unmatched. The CDR3 consists of 15 residues.

The chain is built from TRBV2 and TRBJ1-5; 7 positions match TRBD1. From germline, CDR1 is SNHLY and CDR2 FYNNEI. V shed 6 bases and J 9 bases; nucleotides not matched to a gene: 11. The CDR3 runs 14 residues. The CDR3 DNA reads TGTGCCAGCAGGGATAGACAGGGCTCAGGGCCCCAGCATTTT. It specifies CASRDRQGSGPQHF.

The rearrangement uses TRBV10-1 and TRBJ2-2, with a tentative D call TRBD2 (6 bases). The CDR3 spans 13 residues. Germline CDR1 and CDR2: WNHNN and SYGVQD (reference sequence). V was trimmed by 6 bases and J by 6 bases, leaving 11 bases between them. In DNA form, the CDR3 reads TGCGCCAGCAGATCGGGAGAGGCCGGGGAGCTGTTTTTT. This encodes CASRSGEAGELFF.

CDR3 protein: CATPIQDAGSTNEKLFF. CDR3 sequence (DNA): TGTGCCACTCCGATCCAAGACGCGGGTTCAACTAATGAAAAACTGTTTTTT. The gene calls are TRBV11-3 and TRBJ1-4; D not certain. CDR1 is SGHNT, CDR2 YENEEA, per germline. V lost 10 bases and J 0 bases, leaving 21 bases between the germline ends. This CDR3 has 17 residues.

The rearrangement joins TRBV7-8 to TRBJ1-6; 10 nucleotides line up with TRBD1. The CDR3 has 15 amino acids. The trim removed 6 bases at V and 10 bases at J, leaving 9 bases unmatched. The V gene's germline CDR1 is SGHVS and CDR2 FQNEAQ. CDR3 amino acids: CASRVGQGFGSPLHF. In DNA, the CDR3 is TGTGCCAGCAGAGTGGGACAGGGGTTTGGCTCACCCCTCCACTTT.

The CDR3 nucleotides read TGCGCCAGCAGCCATGGGACAGCGAACTCCTACGAGCAGTACTTC. Amino acids: CASSHGTANSYEQYF. V and J are TRBV4-1 and TRBJ2-7; 7 nucleotides match TRBD1. This CDR3 has 15 amino acids. Germline CDR1 MGHRA, CDR2 YSYEKL. Germline trimming cut 3 bases from V and 0 bases from J; bases unmatched to any gene: 5.

The chain carries TRBV7-2 and TRBJ1-5, with 10 nucleotides matching TRBD1. The CDR3 is 15 amino acids. V was clipped by 5 bases and J by 5 bases; unmatched bases: 6. Germline V gene sequence: CDR1 SGHTA, CDR2 FQGNSA. Here the CDR3 reads CASSIDRGQDQPQHF. CDR3 in DNA: TGTGCCAGCAGCATCGACAGGGGGCAGGATCAGCCCCAGCATTTT.

The chain uses TRBV4-2 and TRBJ1-1, with D possibly being TRBD1 (5 bases). Germline V lookup: CDR1 LGHNA, CDR2 YNFKEQ. Trimming stripped 3 bases from V and 3 bases from J, with 17 bases between. The CDR3 is 16 amino acids. The CDR3 reads CASSQSRGASDTEAFF. CDR3 coding DNA: TGTGCCAGCAGCCAGTCCCGAGGGGCGAGCGACACTGAAGCTTTCTTT.

This clone was detected a few times. The chain carries TRBV7-8 and TRBJ1-1; weak D call: TRBD1 (6 bases). The CDR3 sequence is 16 residues long. V shed 1 base and J shed 0 bases, with 12 bases lying between them. In germline, CDR1 is SGHVS, CDR2 FQNEAQ. The CDR3 bases are TGTGCCAGCAGCTTAGTGGACAGATCTATGAACACTGAAGCTTTCTTT. The encoded protein is CASSLVDRSMNTEAFF.

This clone was counted only a few times. The rearrangement links TRBV4-2 to TRBJ2-7, with 7 nucleotides matching TRBD1. The V segment lost 4 bases and the J segment 2 bases; nucleotides outside the gene matches: 8. From germline, CDR1 is LGHNA and CDR2 YNFKEQ. CDR3 length: 15 residues. Here the CDR3 reads CASSRDRDSAYEQYF. The CDR3 DNA reads as TGTGCCAGCAGCCGAGACCGGGACAGTGCCTACGAGCAGTACTTC.

For the CDR3, the DNA is TGCGCCAGCAGCCAAGTGGGGGCAGGGCAGAAGTCCTATGGCTACACCTTC. Its protein product is CASSQVGAGQKSYGYTF. The rearrangement joins TRBV4-1 to TRBJ1-2, with D perhaps TRBD1 (6 bases). The CDR3 has 17 amino acids. Looked up from germline, CDR1 is MGHRA and CDR2 is YSYEKL. V lost 1 base to trimming and J lost 4 bases, with 19 bases between them.

V gene TRBV10-2 combines with J gene TRBJ1-5; weak D call: TRBD1 (5 bases). CDR3 length: 16 residues. Germline values: CDR1 WSHSY, CDR2 SAAADI. V lost 3 bases and J 5 bases, leaving 17 bases between the germline ends. The CDR3 sequence is CASSDRGRSPDQPQHF. CDR3 coding DNA: TGCGCCAGCAGTGATCGGGGCAGGAGCCCCGATCAGCCCCAGCATTTT.

V gene TRBV5-6 combines with J gene TRBJ1-2; 9 positions agree with TRBD1. The J segment lost 6 bases and the V segment lost 2 bases, leaving 5 bases of the junction unmatched. The germline CDR1 and CDR2 sequences are SGHDT and YYEEEE. This CDR3 contains 14 residues. Written as DNA, the CDR3 is TGTGCCAGCAGCTTATTACAGGGGGCCCATGGCTACACCTTC. Residues: CASSLLQGAHGYTF.

The rearrangement uses TRBV3-1 (or the pseudogene TRBV3-2) and TRBJ1-6, with TRBD1 as a possible D gene (6 bases). The ends were cut back, 2 bases at V and 7 bases at J, with 12 bases in the middle. The length of the CDR3 is 15 residues. Germline CDR1 reads LGHDT; CDR2 reads YNNKEL (reference sequence). The CDR3 sequence: CASSQPGRGNSPLHF. The CDR3, as DNA: TGTGCCAGCAGCCAACCCGGCAGGGGCAATTCACCCCTCCACTTT.

The chain recombines TRBV5-1 with TRBJ2-7; 9 bases are a match to TRBD2. CDR1 is SGHRS, CDR2 YFSETQ, per germline. V was pared by 0 bases and J by 1 base, with 8 bases of the junction left unmatched. The CDR3 covers 17 residues. In DNA form, the CDR3 reads TGCGCCAGCAGCTTGGGGCCTAGCGGGATGGGATCCTACGAGCAGTACTTC. This codes for CASSLGPSGMGSYEQYF.

The chain recombines TRBV30 with TRBJ2-5, with 10 positions matching TRBD2. The CDR3 is made up of 15 amino acids. V lost 0 bases and J lost 5; bases outside the gene matches: 6. Per germline, CDR1 GTSNPN and CDR2 SVGIG (reference sequence). The CDR3 protein is CAWSVQRGGTETQYF. The CDR3 DNA follows: TGTGCCTGGAGTGTGCAGCGGGGGGGCACGGAGACCCAGTACTTC.

This rearrangement joins TRBV5-1 to TRBJ2-5; D may be TRBD1 or TRBD2 (6 bases each). Germline V gene data show CDR1 as SGHRS and CDR2 as YFSETQ. The CDR3 has 16 residues. V lost 4 bases and J lost 2, with 18 bases in between. The CDR3, as DNA: TGCGCCAGCAGCGTGACAGGACTGGAGGGGCAAGAGACCCAGTACTTC. It specifies CASSVTGLEGQETQYF.

V gene TRBV4-1 combines with J gene TRBJ2-7; D might be TRBD1 (6 bases). Germline V lookup: CDR1 MGHRA, CDR2 YSYEKL. This CDR3 spans 17 amino acids. Deletions cut 3 bases from V and 5 bases from J, with 23 bases between. CDR3 nucleotides: TGCGCCAGCAGCCATACCACCCTCAGGGGCCCTATCCACGAGCAGTACTTC. This sequence encodes CASSHTTLRGPIHEQYF.